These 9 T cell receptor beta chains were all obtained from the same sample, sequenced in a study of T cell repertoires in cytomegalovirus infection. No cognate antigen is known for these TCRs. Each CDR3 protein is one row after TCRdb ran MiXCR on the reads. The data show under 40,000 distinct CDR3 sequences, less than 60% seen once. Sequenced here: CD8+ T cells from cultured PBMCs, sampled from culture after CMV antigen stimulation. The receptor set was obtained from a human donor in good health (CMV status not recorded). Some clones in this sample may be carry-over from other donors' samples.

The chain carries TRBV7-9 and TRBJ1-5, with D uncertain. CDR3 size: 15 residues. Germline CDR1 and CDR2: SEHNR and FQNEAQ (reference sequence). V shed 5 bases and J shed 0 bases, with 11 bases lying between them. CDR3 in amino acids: CASSLGEVSNQPQHF. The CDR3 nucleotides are TGTGCCAGCAGCCTCGGGGAGGTTAGCAATCAGCCCCAGCATTTT.

The CDR3 spells CASSPGTGGYEQFF. The DNA of the CDR3 is TGTGCCAGCAGCCCTGGGACAGGGGGCTATGAGCAGTTCTTC. The rearrangement uses TRBV7-6 and TRBJ2-1, with 12 bases fitting TRBD1. Germline CDR1 is SGHVS and CDR2 is FNYEAQ. The CDR3 length is 14 residues. V lost 5 bases to trimming and J lost 8 bases; unmatched junction nucleotides: 4.

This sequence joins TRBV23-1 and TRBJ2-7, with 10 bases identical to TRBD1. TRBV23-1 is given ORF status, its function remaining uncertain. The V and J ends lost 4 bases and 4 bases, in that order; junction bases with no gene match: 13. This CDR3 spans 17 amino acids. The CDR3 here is CASSLRDRGTASYEQYF. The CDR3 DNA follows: TGCGCCAGCAGTCTTCGGGACAGGGGAACAGCGTCGTACGAGCAGTACTTC.

In nucleotides, the CDR3 is TGTGCCAGCAGTGAAAGGCCCGGGTCAAGGGCTGAAGCTTTCTTT. Protein product: CASSERPGSRAEAFF. The chain is built from TRBV2 and TRBJ1-1; D is undetermined. Between the trimmed V and J ends, which lost 2 bases and 6 bases, there was a span of 16 bases. Germline CDR1 and CDR2: SNHLY and FYNNEI. The CDR3 loop spans 15 amino acids.

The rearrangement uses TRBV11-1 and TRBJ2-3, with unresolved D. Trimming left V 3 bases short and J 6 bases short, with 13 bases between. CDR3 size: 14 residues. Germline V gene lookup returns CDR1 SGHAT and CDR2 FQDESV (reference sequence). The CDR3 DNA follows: TGTGCCAGCAGCTTGATTCCGCCAGGCGATACGCAGTATTTT. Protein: CASSLIPPGDTQYF.

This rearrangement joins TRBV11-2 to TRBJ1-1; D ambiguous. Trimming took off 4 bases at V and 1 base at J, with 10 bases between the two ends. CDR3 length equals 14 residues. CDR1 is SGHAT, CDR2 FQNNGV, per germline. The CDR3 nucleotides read TGTGCCAGCAGCTCTCCCGTAGGGAACACTGAAGCTTTCTTT. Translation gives CASSSPVGNTEAFF.

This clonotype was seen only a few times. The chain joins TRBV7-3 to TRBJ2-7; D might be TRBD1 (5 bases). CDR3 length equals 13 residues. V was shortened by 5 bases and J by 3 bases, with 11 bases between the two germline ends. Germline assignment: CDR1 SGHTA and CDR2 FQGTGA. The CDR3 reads CASSADTLYEQYF. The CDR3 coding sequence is TGTGCCAGCAGCGCGGACACTCTCTACGAGCAGTACTTC.

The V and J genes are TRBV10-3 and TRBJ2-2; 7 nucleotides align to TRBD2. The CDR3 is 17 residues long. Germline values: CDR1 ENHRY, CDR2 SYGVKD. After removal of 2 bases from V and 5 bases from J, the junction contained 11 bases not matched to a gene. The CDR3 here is CAISEALAPISTGELFF. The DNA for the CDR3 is TGTGCCATCAGTGAGGCACTAGCGCCAATTAGTACCGGGGAGCTGTTTTTT.

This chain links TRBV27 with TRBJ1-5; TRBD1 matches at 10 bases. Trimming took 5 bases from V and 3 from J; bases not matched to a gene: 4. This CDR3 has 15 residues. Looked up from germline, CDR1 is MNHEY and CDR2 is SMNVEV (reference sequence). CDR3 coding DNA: TGTGCCAGCAGTCCCGACAGGGGGCACAATCAGCCCCAGCATTTT. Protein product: CASSPDRGHNQPQHF.